This paragraph covers one T cell receptor beta chain sequence. Its antigen is unidentified. The sample comes from a study of identical twins. Overall study results and limits: In cord blood, abundant beta clonotypes had fewer insertions; memory showed no trend.

The CDR3 covers 15 residues. Trimming at V came to 2 bases and at J to 2 bases, leaving 5 bases not matched to a gene. Germline lookup yields CDR1 MNHEY and CDR2 SMNVEV (reference sequence). In TCRdb, the 5' RACE reads were re-called with MiXCR into one record per CDR3 protein. The sample has roughly 220,000 distinct CDR3 sequences, about 6.7% seen once. The sample also formed part of further work on T cells expressing NK-cell markers. According to that study: Among the experiments, several used an anti-gamma-delta TCR antibody to restrict sorting to alpha-beta TCR T cells. The same clonotypes also predominated in the CD3+CD56-NKG2C+ fraction of a handful of donors.

The material sequenced was CD8+ T cells sorted from blood. The source of this sequence is a woman under 30 in good health. J is TRBJ1-2 and V is TRBV27; 7 bases agree with TRBD1. The CDR3 loop is CASSLLGQQNYGYTF. The CDR3 bases are TGTGCCAGCAGTTTACTGGGACAGCAGAACTATGGCTACACCTTC.